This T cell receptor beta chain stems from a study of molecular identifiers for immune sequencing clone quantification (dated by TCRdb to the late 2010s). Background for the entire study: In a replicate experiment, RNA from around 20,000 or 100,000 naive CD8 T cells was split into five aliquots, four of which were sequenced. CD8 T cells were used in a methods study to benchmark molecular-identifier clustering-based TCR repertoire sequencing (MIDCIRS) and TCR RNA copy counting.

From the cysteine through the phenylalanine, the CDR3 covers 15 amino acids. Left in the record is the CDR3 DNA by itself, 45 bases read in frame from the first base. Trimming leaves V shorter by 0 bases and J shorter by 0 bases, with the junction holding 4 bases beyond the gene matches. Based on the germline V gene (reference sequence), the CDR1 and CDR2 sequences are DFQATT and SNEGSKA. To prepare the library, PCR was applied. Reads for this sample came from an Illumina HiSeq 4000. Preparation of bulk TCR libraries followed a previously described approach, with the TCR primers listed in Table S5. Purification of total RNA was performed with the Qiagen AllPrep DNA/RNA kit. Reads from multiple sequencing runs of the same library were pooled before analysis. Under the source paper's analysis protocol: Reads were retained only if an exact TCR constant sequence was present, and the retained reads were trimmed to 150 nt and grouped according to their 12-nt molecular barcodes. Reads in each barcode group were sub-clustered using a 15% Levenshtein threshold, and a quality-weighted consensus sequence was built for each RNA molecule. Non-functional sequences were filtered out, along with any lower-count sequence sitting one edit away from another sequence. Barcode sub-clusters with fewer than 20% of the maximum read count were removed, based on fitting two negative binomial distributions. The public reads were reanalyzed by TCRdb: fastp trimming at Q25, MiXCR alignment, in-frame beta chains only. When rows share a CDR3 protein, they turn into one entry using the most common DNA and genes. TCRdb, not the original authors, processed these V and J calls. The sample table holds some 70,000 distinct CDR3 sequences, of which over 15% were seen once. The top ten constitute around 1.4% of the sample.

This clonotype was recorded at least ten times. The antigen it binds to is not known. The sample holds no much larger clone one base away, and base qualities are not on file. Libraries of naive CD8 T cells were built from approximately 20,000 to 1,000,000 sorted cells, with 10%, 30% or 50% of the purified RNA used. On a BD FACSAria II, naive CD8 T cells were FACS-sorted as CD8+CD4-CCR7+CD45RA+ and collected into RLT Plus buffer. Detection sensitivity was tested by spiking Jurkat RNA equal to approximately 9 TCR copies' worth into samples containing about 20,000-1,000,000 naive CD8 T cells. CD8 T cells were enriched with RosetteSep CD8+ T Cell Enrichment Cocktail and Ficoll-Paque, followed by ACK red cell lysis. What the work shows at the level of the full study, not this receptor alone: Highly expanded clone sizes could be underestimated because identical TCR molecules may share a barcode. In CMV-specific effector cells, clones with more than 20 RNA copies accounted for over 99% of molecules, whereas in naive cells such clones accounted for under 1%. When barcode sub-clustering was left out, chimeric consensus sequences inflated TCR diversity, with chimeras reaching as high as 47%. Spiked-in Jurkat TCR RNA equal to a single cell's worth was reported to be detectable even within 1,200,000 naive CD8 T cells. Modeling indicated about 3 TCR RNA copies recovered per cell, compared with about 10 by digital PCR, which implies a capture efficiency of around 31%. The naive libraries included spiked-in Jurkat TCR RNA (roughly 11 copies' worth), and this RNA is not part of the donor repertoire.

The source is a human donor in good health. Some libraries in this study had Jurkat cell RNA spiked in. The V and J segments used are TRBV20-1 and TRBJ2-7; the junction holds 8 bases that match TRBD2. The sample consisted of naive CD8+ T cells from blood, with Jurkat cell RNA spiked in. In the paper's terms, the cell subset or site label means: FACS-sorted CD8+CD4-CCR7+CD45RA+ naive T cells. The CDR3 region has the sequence CSARDRSGSSYEQYF. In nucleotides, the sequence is TGCAGTGCTAGAGATAGAAGCGGGAGCTCCTACGAGCAGTACTTC.